This TCR beta chain was identified in a study of beta chain features in type 1 diabetes. Study background: The patient and healthy donor groups were comparable for age, gender and cell yields.

Concerning this clone itself: Its target is unknown.

Study observations and caveats: The study left unresolved whether HLA type influences TCRB rearrangement. Patients' naive, central memory and Treg TCRB repertoires seemed closer to one another than those of healthy donors. Type 1 diabetes patients had moderately but significantly shorter TCRB CDR3s in all four CD4+ subsets.

The CDR3 sequence is 16 residues long. V shed 0 bases and J shed 13 bases, with 19 bases lying between them. TCRB transcripts that were expressed got sequenced, as all of the isolated RNA had been reverse transcribed. TCRdb's table, derived via immunoSEQ multiplex PCR, lists solely in-frame clones and lacks some. The data show 400,000 to 600,000 clones, 30% seen once. Sequencing was performed on naive CD4+ T cells from blood. V and J are TRBV23-1 and TRBJ1-6; possibly TRBD1 for D (5 bases). TRBV23-1 is noted as an ORF with a role that remains uncertain. The sequence derives from a young man in good health. CDR3 coding DNA: TGCGCCAGCAGTCAATCGTGGGGCCTCATTGTGACGCCCCTCCACTTT. Residues: CASSQSWGLIVTPLHF.